This entry features one T cell receptor (beta chain) sequence. This specimen comes from a study of blood T cell repertoires in COVID-19. Original processing methods: Amplification of reference gene primers provided the estimated nucleated cell counts. Some clones are missing from TCRdb's copy, which holds only in-frame ones; the method was immunoSEQ multiplex PCR. Clone size and the V and J calls come from that table; the DNA yielded D and trimming. The sample contains fewer than 200,000 clones, around 90% of which appear only once. The source of this sequence is a man between 45 and 60 years old with acute or convalescent COVID-19. Sequences were obtained from peripheral blood.

CDR3 in amino acids: CASSLLQQETQYF. The CDR3 DNA is TGTGCCAGCAGTTTATTACAGCAAGAGACCCAGTACTTC. This chain links TRBV27 with TRBJ2-5; no firm D call. This CDR3 has 13 amino acids. Germline assignment: CDR1 MNHEY and CDR2 SMNVEV (reference sequence). The V gene lost 1 base and the J gene lost 2 bases, with 5 bases spanning the gap.